This TCR beta chain was captured in a study of T cells in Graves' hyperthyroidism and ophthalmopathy. The CDR3 runs 16 residues. V lost 0 bases and J lost 5, with 15 bases in between. The germline V gene encodes CDR1 SGHDT and CDR2 YYEEEE. It was less than 13 ml of fresh peripheral blood that supplied the PBMCs. Researchers took RNA transcripts and amplified the TCR beta CDR3 regions from them. During a first-round RT-PCR of the TCR CDR3, the HTBI primer set was used. TCRdb reprocessed the multiplex PCR reads with MiXCR, giving one entry per CDR3 protein. The table lists 330,000 or so distinct CDR3 sequences, approximately 18% of them singletons, with just under 40% in the top ten. In this sample, this clonotype turned up a few times.

The chain uses TRBV5-6 and TRBJ1-5, with D perhaps matching TRBD1 (6 bases). Sequencing was performed on blood. This clonotype was obtained from a middle-aged man with Graves' ophthalmopathy. The CDR3 DNA follows: TGTGCCAGCAGCTTGGAGGGCCAGGGGCGCTATCAGCCCCAGCATTTT. Translation: CASSLEGQGRYQPQHF.